This paragraph covers one T cell receptor (beta chain) sequence. Original methodology: It was from reference gene primer amplification that nucleated cell counts were estimated. The assay was immunoSEQ multiplex PCR, and TCRdb's table has in-frame clones only and misses some. Clone size and the V and J calls come from that table; the DNA yielded D and trimming. The sample comprises around 170,000 clones, more than 70% of which are singletons, and 12% to 15% rests with the top ten. This entry comes from a study of blood T cell repertoires in COVID-19. As for the study in general: There were acute and convalescent COVID-19 samples, and they came from the United States, Italy and Spain. T cells, B-cell-depleted T cells, or PBMCs supplied cDNA or gDNA.

The length of the CDR3 is 17 residues. From germline, CDR1 is SNHLY and CDR2 FYNNEI. With 3 bases clipped from V and 1 base from J, the junction kept 10 bases outside the gene matches. V usage is TRBV2 and J usage is TRBJ1-1, with 8 nucleotides matching TRBD1. The sequence was collected from a man between 18 and 29 years old with active or convalescent COVID-19. The sequenced material came from peripheral blood. As DNA, the CDR3 is TGTGCCAGCAGTGATTTGGGCAGGGGGCGATGGAACACTGAAGCTTTCTTT. It yields the protein CASSDLGRGRWNTEAFF.